This T cell receptor (beta chain) was observed in a study of blood T cells in healthy people across ages (dated by TCRdb to between 2014 and 2016). A note on the overall study: Template switching captured roughly one uniquely barcoded TCR beta cDNA molecule per two T cells in model experiments. Age-related changes in TCR beta repertoire diversity were measured in the study by deep sequencing normalized with unique cDNA molecular identifiers. The donors were divided into four age groups: young (average about 16 years), middle-aged (about 41), aged (approximately 62) and long-lived (82). Two additional independent replicas of 1 million unique cDNA reads from the same blood draw were analyzed for two donors (one aged 18 to 29 and one aged 80 or older). Donors of different ages were randomly distributed across sequencing lanes to avoid experimental bias. The full study reports these points: Since profiling was done on bulk unsorted PBMCs, naive and antigen-experienced compartments could not be conclusively compared. Total diversity estimates from one million sequenced T cells were considered lower bounds and underestimates. Compared with the aged group, the long-lived group had more naive CD4+ T cells, fewer expanded clones and increased TCR diversity, suggesting age selection. As age increased, observed TCR beta diversity per million T cells dropped in a roughly linear way, and a significant reduction was already evident by age roughly 40. Donor CMV infection status was unknown, potentially confounding age-related changes in expanded clonotypes. A strong correlation was found between observed TCR beta diversity and the percentage of naive T cells measured by flow cytometry.

The approximately 41 donors, aged about 6 to 95 years, were systemically healthy Caucasian individuals from Russia. Approximately 10 milliliters of peripheral blood were collected from each donor into EDTA-treated Vacutainer tubes. Ficoll-Paque density-gradient centrifugation was used to isolate PBMCs, with at least 6 million per sample. Trizol reagent was used to extract total RNA from PBMCs, with at least 5 micrograms per sample. For every donor, an aliquot of PBMCs went through flow cytometry to measure the percentages of naive CD45RAhigh/CD27high T cells. This clonotype was seen a single time. Its antigen remains undetermined. Base qualities were left out, and no much larger clone turns up one base away. Support from one read is weak. Library construction relied on 5' RACE. TCRdb shows the sequencer as Illumina HiSeq 2500. The second PCR ran for about 6 to 11 cycles and used a J-beta primer mix along with a sample-barcoded 5' primer. A unique molecular identifier was introduced onto each TCR beta cDNA molecule by a template-switch 5' adaptor carrying 12 random nucleotides. Each sample yielded at least 2.5 million CDR3-containing paired-end reads. All of the RNA was converted into first-strand cDNA using the Mint cDNA synthesis kit, with a TRBC-specific oligonucleotide serving as the primer. Following uracil-DNA glycosylase treatment, a first 18-cycle PCR with universal primers M1SS and BC2_uni_R was performed on all cDNA. On the authors' methods: Each sample was normalized by randomly selecting 1 million high-quality reads, each carrying a distinct molecular identifier. Instead of being binned into consensus sequences, reads with shared molecular identifiers were discarded. MiTCR, run with a Q25 quality threshold and the strictest error-elimination algorithm, handled CDR3 identification, clonotype clustering and error correction. A nonparametric unseen species model using Euler transformation provided a lower-bound estimate of total TCR beta diversity. TCRdb reprocessing: public reads trimmed at Q25 with fastp, clones called with MiXCR, in-frame beta chains kept. For every CDR3 protein sequence, its rows merge into one entry that carries the most common genes and DNA. The V and J calls and clone size are TCRdb's, not the authors'. The sample yields approximately 730,000 distinct CDR3 sequences; about 53% were counted once. The leading ten clones occupy about 38% of the sample.

The sequenced sample was blood. The clonotype comes from a man older than 75 in good health.

This receptor has the CDR3 CSAGTGINTEAFF. The nucleotide sequence is given as TGCAGCGCCGGGACGGGGATAAACACTGAAGCTTTCTTT. The chain is assembled from TRBV29-1 and TRBJ1-1, with TRBD1 perhaps the D gene, on 5 matching bases. Trimming removed 7 bases from V and 2 bases from J, leaving 14 bases between the germline ends. CDR1 and CDR2 are drawn from the germline V gene: SQVTM, ANQGSEA. The CDR3 runs 13 amino acids, cysteine and phenylalanine included. CDR3 DNA only is kept here, 39 bases in frame from base 1.